This T cell receptor beta chain was found in a study of technical replicates of blood from several donors. Clones were read by immunoSEQ multiplex PCR, and TCRdb kept only the in-frame ones, dropping some. The sample lists about 80,000 clones; around 90% were seen once. The germline V gene encodes CDR1 SGHRS and CDR2 YFSETQ. The germline V and J ends were trimmed by 0 bases and 0 bases, with 7 bases remaining between them. This CDR3 comprises 16 residues. This receptor was identified in a human donor in good health. Sequencing input: T cells isolated from PBMCs. V usage is TRBV5-1 and J usage is TRBJ2-6; D unclear. This CDR3 is CASSLATSSGANVLTF. CDR3 DNA sequence: TGCGCCAGCAGCTTGGCCACAAGCTCTGGGGCCAACGTCCTGACTTTC.